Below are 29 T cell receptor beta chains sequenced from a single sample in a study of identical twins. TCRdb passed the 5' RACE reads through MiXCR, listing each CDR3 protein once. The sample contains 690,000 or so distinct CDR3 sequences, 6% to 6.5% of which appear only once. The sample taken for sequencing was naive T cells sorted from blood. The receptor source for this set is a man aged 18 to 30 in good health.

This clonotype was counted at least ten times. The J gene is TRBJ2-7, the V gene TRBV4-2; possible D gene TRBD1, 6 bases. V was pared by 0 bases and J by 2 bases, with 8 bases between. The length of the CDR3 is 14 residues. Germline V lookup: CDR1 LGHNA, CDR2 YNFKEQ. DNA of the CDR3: TGTGCCAGCAGCCAAGAAACAGGGACCTACGAGCAGTACTTC. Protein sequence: CASSQETGTYEQYF.

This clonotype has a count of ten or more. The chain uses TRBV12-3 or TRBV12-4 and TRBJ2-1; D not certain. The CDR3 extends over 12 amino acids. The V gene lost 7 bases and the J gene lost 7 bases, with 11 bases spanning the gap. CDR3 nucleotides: TGTGCCAGCACCATGTTCGGTAATGAGCAGTTCTTC. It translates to CASTMFGNEQFF.

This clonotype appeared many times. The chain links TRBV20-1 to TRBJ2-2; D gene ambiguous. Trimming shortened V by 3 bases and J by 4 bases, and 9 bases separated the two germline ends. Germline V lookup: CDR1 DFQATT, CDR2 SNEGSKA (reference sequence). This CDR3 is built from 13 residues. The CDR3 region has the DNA TGCAGTGCTAGTCGACTCATCACCGGGGAGCTGTTTTTT. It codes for CSASRLITGELFF.

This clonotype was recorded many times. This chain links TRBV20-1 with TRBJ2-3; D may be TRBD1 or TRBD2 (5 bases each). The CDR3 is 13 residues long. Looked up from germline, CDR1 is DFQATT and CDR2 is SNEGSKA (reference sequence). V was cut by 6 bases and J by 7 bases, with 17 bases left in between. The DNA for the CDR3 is TGCAGTGCCCCCCGGGACGGGGCATATACGCAGTATTTT. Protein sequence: CSAPRDGAYTQYF.

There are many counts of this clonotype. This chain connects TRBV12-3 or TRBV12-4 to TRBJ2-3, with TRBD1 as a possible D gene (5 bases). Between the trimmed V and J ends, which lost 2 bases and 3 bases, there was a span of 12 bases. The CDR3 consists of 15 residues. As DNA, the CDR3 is TGTGCCAGCAGTTTAAGGGGTTTTGGGACAGATACGCAGTATTTT. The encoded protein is CASSLRGFGTDTQYF.

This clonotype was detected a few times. The CDR3 sequence: CASSWGTSGIKNIQYF. The CDR3 nucleotides are TGCGCCAGCAGCTGGGGGACTAGCGGGATCAAAAACATTCAGTACTTC. V is TRBV5-1 and J is TRBJ2-4, with TRBD2 matching 13 bases. CDR3 length equals 16 residues. J gave up 3 bases and V 3 bases, and 3 bases lay outside the gene matches. Germline lookup yields CDR1 SGHRS and CDR2 YFSETQ. Combining the CDR3 with reference TRBV5-1 and TRBJ2-4 gives the whole variable domain KAGVTQTPRYLIKTRGQQVTLSCSPISGHRSVSWYQQTPGQGLQFLFEYFSETQRNKGNFPGRFSGRQFSNSRSEMNVSTLELGDSALYLCASSWGTSGIKNIQYFGAGTRLSVL.

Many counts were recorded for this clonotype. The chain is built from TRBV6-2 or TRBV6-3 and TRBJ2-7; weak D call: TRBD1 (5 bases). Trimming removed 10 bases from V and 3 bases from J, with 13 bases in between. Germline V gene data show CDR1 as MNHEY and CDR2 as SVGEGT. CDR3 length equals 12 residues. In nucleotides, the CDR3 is TGTGCCACCCTAGACAGCCGCTACGAGCAGTACTTC. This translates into CATLDSRYEQYF.

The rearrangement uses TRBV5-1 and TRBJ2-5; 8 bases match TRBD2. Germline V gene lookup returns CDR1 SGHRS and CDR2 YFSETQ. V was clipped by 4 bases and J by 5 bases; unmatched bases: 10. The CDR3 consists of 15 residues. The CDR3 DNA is TGCGCCAGCAGCCCATGGCGGGGGGCGGTGGAGACCCAGTACTTC. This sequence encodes CASSPWRGAVETQYF.

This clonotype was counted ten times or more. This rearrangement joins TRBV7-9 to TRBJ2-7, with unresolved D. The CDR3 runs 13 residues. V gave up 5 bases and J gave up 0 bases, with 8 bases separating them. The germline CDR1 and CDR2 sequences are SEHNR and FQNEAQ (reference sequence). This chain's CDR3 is CASSTPSSYEQYF. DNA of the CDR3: TGTGCCAGCAGCACCCCTAGCTCCTACGAGCAGTACTTC.

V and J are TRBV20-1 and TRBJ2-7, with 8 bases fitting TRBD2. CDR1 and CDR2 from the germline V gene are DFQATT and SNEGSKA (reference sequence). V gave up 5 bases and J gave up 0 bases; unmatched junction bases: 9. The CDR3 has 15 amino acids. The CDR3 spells CSAARPSGSSYEQYF. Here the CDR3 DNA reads TGCAGTGCTGCCCGACCGAGCGGGAGCTCCTACGAGCAGTACTTC.

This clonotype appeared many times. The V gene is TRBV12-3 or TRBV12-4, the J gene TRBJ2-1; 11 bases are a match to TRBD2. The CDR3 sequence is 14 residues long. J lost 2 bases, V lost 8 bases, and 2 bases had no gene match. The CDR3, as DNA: TGTGCCAGCTCGGGACTAGCGGCCTACAATGAGCAGTTCTTC. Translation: CASSGLAAYNEQFF.

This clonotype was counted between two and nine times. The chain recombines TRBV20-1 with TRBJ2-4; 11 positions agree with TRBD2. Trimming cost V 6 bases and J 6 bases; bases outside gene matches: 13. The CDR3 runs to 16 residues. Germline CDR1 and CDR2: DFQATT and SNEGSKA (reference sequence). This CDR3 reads CSARRVTGTSGNIQYF. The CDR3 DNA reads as TGCAGTGCCCGACGGGTGACCGGGACTAGCGGAAACATTCAGTACTTC.

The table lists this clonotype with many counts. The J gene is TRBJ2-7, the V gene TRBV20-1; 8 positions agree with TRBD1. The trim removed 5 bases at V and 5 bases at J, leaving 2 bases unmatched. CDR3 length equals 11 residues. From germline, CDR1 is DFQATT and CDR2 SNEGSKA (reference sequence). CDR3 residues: CSAGQGDEQYV. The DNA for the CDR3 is TGCAGTGCTGGACAGGGTGACGAGCAGTACGTC.

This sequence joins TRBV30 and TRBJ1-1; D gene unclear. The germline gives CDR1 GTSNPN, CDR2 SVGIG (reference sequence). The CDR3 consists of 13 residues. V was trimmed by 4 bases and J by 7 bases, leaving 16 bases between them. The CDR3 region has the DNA TGTGCCTGGACTTTCAGATCCTCAGGTGAAGCTTTCTTT. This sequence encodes CAWTFRSSGEAFF. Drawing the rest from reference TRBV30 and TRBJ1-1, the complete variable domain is SQTIHQWPATLVQPVGSPLSLECTVEGTSNPNLYWYRQAAGRGLQLLFYSVGIGQISSEVPQNLSASRPQDRQFILSSKKLLLSDSGFYLCAWTFRSSGEAFFGQGTRLTVV.

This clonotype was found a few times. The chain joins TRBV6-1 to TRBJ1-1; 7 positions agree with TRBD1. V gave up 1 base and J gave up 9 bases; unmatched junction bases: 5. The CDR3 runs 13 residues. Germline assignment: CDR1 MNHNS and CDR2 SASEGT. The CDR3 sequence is CASSEVPGQKAFF. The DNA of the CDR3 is TGTGCCAGCAGTGAAGTTCCGGGACAGAAAGCTTTCTTT.

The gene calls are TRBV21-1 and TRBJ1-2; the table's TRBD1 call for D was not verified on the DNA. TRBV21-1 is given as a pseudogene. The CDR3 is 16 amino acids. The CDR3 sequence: CASAPPNRGFASGYTF. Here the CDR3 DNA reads TGTGCCAGCGCTCCCCCCAATCGGGGATTTGCGTCTGGCTACACCTTC.

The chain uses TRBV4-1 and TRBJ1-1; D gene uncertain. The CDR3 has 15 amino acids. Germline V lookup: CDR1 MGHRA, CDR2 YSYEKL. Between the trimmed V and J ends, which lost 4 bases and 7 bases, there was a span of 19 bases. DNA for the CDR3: TGCGCCAGCAGCCCACTCCCAGGAGGAGTCGGTGAAGCTTTCTTT. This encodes CASSPLPGGVGEAFF.

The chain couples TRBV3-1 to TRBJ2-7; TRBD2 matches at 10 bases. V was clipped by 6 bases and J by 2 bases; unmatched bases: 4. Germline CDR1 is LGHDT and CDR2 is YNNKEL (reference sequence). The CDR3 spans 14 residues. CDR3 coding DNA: TGTGCCAGCAGTCGAGCGGGAGGGCCCTACGAGCAGTACGTC. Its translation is CASSRAGGPYEQYV.

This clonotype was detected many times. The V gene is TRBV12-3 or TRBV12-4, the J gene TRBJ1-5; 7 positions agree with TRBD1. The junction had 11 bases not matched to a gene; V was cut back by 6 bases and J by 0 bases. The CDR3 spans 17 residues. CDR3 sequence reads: CASRGGTATHSNQPQHF. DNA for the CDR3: TGTGCCAGCAGGGGCGGGACAGCGACTCATAGCAATCAGCCCCAGCATTTT.

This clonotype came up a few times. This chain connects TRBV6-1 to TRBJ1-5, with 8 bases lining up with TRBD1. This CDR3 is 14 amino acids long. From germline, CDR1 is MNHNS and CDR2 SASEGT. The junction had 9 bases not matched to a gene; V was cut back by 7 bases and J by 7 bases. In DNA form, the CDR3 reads TGTGCCAGCACTGACAGGGGCAGAGGCCAGCCCCAGCATTTT. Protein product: CASTDRGRGQPQHF.

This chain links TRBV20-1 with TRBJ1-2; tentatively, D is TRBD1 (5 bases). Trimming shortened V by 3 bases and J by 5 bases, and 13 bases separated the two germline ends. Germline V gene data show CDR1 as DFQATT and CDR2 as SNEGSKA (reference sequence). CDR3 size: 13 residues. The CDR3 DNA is TGCAGTGCTAGTTCCGGGGCCGAGTATGGCTACACCTTC. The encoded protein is CSASSGAEYGYTF.

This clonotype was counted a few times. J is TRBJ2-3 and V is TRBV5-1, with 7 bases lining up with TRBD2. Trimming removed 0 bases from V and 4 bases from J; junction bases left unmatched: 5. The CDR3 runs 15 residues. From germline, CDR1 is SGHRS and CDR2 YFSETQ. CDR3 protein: CASSLGSGNPDTQYF. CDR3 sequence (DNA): TGCGCCAGCAGCTTGGGAAGCGGGAACCCAGATACGCAGTATTTT.

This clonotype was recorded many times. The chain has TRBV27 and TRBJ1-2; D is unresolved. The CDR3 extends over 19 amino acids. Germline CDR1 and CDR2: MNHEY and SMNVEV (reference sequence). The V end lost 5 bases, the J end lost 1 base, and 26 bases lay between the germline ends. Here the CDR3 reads CASSLHALGRPNINYGYTF. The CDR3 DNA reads TGTGCCAGCAGTCTACATGCCCTGGGGAGACCTAACATTAACTATGGCTACACCTTC.

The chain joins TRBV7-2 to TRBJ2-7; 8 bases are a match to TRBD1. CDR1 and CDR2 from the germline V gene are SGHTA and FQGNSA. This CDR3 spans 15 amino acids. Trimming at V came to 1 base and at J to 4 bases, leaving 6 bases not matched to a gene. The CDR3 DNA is TGTGCCAGCAGCTTAGAGGGACAGGCAACGTACGAGCAGTACTTC. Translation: CASSLEGQATYEQYF.

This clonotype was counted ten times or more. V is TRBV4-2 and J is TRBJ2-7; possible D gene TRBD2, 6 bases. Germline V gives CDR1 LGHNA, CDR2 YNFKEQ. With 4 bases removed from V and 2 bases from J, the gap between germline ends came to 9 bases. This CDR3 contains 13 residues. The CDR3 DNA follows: TGTGCCAGCAGCCCTAGGACTACCTACGAGCAGTACTTC. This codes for CASSPRTTYEQYF.

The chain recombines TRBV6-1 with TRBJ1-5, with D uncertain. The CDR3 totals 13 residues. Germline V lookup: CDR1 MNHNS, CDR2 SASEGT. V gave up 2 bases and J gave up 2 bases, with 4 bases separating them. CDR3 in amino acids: CASSEIGNQPQHF. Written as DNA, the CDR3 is TGTGCCAGCAGTGAAATTGGCAATCAGCCCCAGCATTTT.

Here the CDR3 DNA reads TGCAGTGCTAAGGGGAAGACTAGCACAGATACGCAGTATTTT. This sequence encodes CSAKGKTSTDTQYF. The rearrangement uses TRBV20-1 and TRBJ2-3, with a weak D call TRBD1 (5 bases). Per the germline V gene, CDR1 is DFQATT and CDR2 is SNEGSKA (reference sequence). The CDR3 loop spans 14 amino acids. V lost 4 bases, J lost 0 bases, and 11 bases lay in between.

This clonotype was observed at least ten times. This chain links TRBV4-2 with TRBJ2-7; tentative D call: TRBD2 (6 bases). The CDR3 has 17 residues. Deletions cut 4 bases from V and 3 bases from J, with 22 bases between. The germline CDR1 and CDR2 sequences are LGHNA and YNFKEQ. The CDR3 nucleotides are TGTGCCAGCAGCCCTAGCGCGTTCTCATCCAAGAGCTACGAGCAGTACTTC. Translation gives CASSPSAFSSKSYEQYF.

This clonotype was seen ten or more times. CDR3 residues: CATSDKSGSSYNEQFF. CDR3 nucleotide sequence: TGTGCCACCAGTGATAAAAGCGGGAGCTCCTACAATGAGCAGTTCTTC. The genes are TRBV24-1 and TRBJ2-1; 8 positions match TRBD2. Germline-derived CDR1 and CDR2 are KGHDR and SFDVKD. J gave up 0 bases and V 3 bases, and 3 bases lay outside the gene matches. This CDR3 has 16 residues.